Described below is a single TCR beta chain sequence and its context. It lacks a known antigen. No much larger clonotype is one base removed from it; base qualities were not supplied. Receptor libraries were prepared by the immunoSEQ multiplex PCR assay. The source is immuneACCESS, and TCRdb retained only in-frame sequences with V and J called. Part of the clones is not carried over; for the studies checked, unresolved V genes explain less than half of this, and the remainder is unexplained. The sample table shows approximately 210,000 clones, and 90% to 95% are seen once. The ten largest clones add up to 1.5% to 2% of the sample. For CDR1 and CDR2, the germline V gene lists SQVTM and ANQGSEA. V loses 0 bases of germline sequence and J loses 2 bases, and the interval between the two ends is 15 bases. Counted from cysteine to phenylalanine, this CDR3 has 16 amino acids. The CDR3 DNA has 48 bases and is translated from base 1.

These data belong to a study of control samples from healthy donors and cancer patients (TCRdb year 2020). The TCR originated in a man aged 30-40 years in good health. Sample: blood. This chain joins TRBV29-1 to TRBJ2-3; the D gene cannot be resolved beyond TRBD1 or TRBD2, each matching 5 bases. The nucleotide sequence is TGCAGCGTTGAAGATCCAGGGAGACCGTCCACAGATACGCAGTATTTT. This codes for CSVEDPGRPSTDTQYF.